This T cell receptor beta chain was sequenced for a study of blood T cell repertoires in COVID-19. Study-level information: PBMCs, B-cell-depleted T cells, or T cells were the source of the cDNA or gDNA that made up the material.

In the source study's methods: The authors estimated nucleated cell counts from reference gene primer amplification. Only in-frame clones appear in the TCRdb table, and some are missing; sequencing was by immunoSEQ multiplex PCR. V and J calls and clone size are given by that table; D and trimming were obtained from the DNA. Of about 170,000 clones listed, 80% to 85% are singletons. This clone was seen a few times. V lost 10 bases to trimming and J lost 4 bases, with 25 bases between them. This CDR3 spans 16 amino acids. CDR1 and CDR2 from the germline V gene are LNHDA and SQIVND (reference sequence).

This receptor was identified in a human donor with acute or convalescent COVID-19. The donor label of this sample is uncertain. The sequencing sample was made of peripheral blood. This chain links TRBV19 with TRBJ1-1; possible D gene TRBD1, 5 bases. CDR3 in amino acids: CATLDPSTGGGTEAFF. CDR3 DNA: TGTGCCACCCTCGACCCGTCTACAGGTGGCGGCACTGAAGCTTTCTTT. Full variable domain (remainder filled in from reference TRBV19 and TRBJ1-1): DGGITQSPKYLFRKEGQNVTLSCEQNLNHDAMYWYRQDPGQGLRLIYYSQIVNDFQKGDIAEGYSVSREKKESFPLTVTSAQKNPTAFYLCATLDPSTGGGTEAFFGQGTRLTVV.